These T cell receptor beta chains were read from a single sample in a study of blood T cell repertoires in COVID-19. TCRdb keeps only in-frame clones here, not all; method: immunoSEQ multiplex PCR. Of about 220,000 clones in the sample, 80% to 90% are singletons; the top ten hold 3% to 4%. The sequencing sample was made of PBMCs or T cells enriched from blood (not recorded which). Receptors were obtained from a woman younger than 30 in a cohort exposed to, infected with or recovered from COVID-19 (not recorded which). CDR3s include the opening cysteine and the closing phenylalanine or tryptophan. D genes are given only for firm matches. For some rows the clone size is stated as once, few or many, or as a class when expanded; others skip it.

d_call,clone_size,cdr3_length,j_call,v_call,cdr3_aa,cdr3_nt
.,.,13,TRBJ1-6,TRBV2,CASRRRVNSPLHF,TGTGCCAGCAGACGCAGGGTTAACTCACCCCTCCACTTT
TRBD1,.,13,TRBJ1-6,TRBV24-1,CATSQGVSSPLHF,TGTGCCACCAGCCAGGGGGTGAGCTCACCCCTCCACTTT
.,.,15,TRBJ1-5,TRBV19,CASSTQGYSNQPQHF,TGTGCCAGTAGTACCCAGGGTTATAGCAATCAGCCCCAGCATTTT
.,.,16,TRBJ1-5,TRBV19,CASSNLTQGPNQPQHF,TGTGCCAGTAGTAACCTGACTCAGGGGCCTAATCAGCCCCAGCATTTT
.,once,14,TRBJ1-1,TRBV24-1,CATSEGGGTTEAFF,TGTGCCACCAGTGAGGGGGGGGGCACAACTGAAGCTTTCTTT
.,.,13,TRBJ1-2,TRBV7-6,CASSSPRTPGYTF,TGTGCCAGCAGCTCCCCAAGGACTCCTGGCTACACCTTC
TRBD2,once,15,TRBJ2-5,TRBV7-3,CASTPGGGPGETQYF,TGTGCCAGCACCCCGGGCGGGGGGCCTGGTGAGACCCAGTACTTC
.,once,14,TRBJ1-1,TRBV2,CASRVRVVGTEAFF,TGTGCCAGCAGGGTGAGGGTTGTGGGGACTGAAGCTTTCTTT
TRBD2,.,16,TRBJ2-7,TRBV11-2,CASSLKRAGGSGEQYF,TGTGCCAGCAGCTTAAAACGGGCGGGGGGATCGGGCGAGCAGTACTTC
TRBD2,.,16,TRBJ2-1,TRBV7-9,CASSQSGVSSYNEQFF,TGTGCCAGCAGCCAGAGCGGGGTGAGCTCCTACAATGAGCAGTTCTTC
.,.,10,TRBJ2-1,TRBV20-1,CSATNTEQFF,TGCAGTGCAACTAATACGGAGCAGTTCTTC
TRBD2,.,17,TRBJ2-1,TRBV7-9,CASSPGLAGALEGEQFF,TGTGCCAGCAGCCCCGGTCTAGCGGGAGCCCTCGAAGGAGAGCAGTTCTTC
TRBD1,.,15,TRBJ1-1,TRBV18,CASSPQTGENTEAFF,TGTGCCAGCTCACCCCAGACAGGGGAGAACACTGAAGCTTTCTTT
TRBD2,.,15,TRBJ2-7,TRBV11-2,CASRRTSGPQEEQYF,TGTGCCAGCAGAAGGACTAGCGGTCCTCAGGAAGAGCAGTACTTC
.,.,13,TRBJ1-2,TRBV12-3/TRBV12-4,CASTSNGGYGYTF,TGTGCCAGCACCTCTAATGGCGGCTATGGCTACACCTTC
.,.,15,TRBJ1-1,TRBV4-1,CASSQDRTMNTEAFF,TGCGCCAGCAGCCAAGACAGAACAATGAACACTGAAGCTTTCTTT
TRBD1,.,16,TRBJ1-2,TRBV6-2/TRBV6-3,CASSNPVATGVYGYTF,TGTGCCAGCAGTAATCCGGTGGCGACAGGGGTCTATGGCTACACCTTC
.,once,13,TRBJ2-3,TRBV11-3,CASSLGTADTQYF,TGTGCCAGCAGCTTAGGGACTGCAGATACGCAGTATTTT
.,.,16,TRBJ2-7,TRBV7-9,CASSRGTPGSTYEQYF,TGTGCCAGCAGTCGAGGCACCCCGGGGAGCACCTACGAGCAGTACTTC
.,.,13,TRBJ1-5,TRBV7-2,CASSVYSNQPQHF,TGTGCCAGTAGCGTTTATAGCAATCAGCCCCAGCATTTT
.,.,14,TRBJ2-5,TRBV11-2,CASSLDTSWRTQYF,TGTGCCAGCAGCTTAGATACTAGCTGGCGGACCCAGTACTTC
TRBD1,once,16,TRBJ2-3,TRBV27,CASSGKTGGGTDTQYF,TGTGCCAGCAGTGGAAAGACAGGGGGCGGCACAGATACGCAGTATTTT
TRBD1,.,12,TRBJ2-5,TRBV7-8,CASSRDRETQYF,TGTGCCAGCAGCCGGGACAGGGAGACCCAGTACTTC
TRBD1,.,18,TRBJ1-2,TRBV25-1,CASRTAAGQGENPYGYTF,TGTGCCAGCAGGACCGCCGCGGGACAGGGCGAGAATCCCTATGGCTACACCTTC
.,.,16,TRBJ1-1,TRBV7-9,CASSLVGGRQNTEAFF,TGTGCCAGCAGCTTAGTCGGTGGGAGACAGAACACTGAAGCTTTCTTT
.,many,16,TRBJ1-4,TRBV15,CATSRDFGQLDEKLFF,TGTGCCACCAGCAGAGATTTTGGGCAGCTGGATGAAAAACTGTTTTTT
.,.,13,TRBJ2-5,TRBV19,CASSYTPQETQYF,TGTGCCAGTAGTTACACCCCCCAAGAGACCCAGTACTTC
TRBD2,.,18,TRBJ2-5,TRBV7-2,CASSLRRGSSGNQETQYF,TGTGCCAGCAGCTTAAGGCGGGGCTCTAGCGGGAACCAAGAGACCCAGTACTTC
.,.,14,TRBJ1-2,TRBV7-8,CASSLRVTDYGYTF,TGTGCCAGCAGCCTAAGAGTGACAGACTATGGCTACACCTTC
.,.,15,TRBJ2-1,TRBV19,CASSMASPRVTEQFF,TGTGCCAGTAGTATGGCTAGCCCTAGGGTCACTGAGCAGTTCTTC
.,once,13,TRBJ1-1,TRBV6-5,CASKRDINTEAFF,TGTGCCAGCAAGAGAGACATAAACACTGAAGCTTTCTTT
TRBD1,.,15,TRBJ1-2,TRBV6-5,CASSRSGQGLYGYTF,TGTGCCAGCAGTCGGTCCGGACAGGGACTCTATGGCTACACCTTC
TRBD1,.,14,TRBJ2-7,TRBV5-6,CASSSDRASYEQYF,TGTGCCAGCAGCTCGGACAGGGCGTCCTACGAGCAGTACTTC
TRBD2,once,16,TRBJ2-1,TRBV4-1,CASSQVAGGSYNEQFF,TGCGCCAGCAGCCAAGTAGCGGGAGGTTCCTACAATGAGCAGTTCTTC
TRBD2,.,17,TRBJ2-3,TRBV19,CASSMDSGGFNTDTQYF,TGTGCCAGTAGTATGGATTCGGGGGGTTTTAACACAGATACGCAGTATTTT
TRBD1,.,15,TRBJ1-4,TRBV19,CASRGQLTSGEKLFF,TGTGCCAGTAGGGGACAGTTAACGTCGGGTGAAAAACTGTTTTTT
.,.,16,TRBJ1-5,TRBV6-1,CASSEIGGGFNQPQHF,TGTGCCAGCAGTGAAATCGGTGGGGGGTTCAATCAGCCCCAGCATTTT
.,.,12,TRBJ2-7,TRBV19,CASSLDTYEQYF,TGTGCCAGTAGTCTAGATACCTACGAGCAGTACTTC
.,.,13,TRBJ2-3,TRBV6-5,CATLRRLTDTQYF,TGTGCCACCCTTAGGCGGCTCACAGATACGCAGTATTTT
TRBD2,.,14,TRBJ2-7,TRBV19,CASSRSGRIYEQYF,TGTGCCAGTAGTAGGAGCGGGAGGATCTACGAGCAGTACTTC
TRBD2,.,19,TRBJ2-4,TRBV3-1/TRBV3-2,CASSQDQLAGGEAKNIQYF,TGTGCCAGCAGCCAAGATCAACTAGCGGGGGGTGAGGCCAAAAACATTCAGTACTTC
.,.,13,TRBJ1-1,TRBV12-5,CASGRVLNTEAFF,TGTGCTAGTGGCCGGGTCCTGAACACTGAAGCTTTCTTT
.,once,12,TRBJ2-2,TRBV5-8,CASSPSVRELFF,TGTGCCAGCAGCCCGAGTGTACGGGAGCTGTTTTTT
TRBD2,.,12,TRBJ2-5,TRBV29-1,CSVAGEGETQYF,TGCAGCGTCGCGGGAGAGGGAGAGACCCAGTACTTC
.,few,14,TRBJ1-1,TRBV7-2,CASSLAGGYTEAFF,TGTGCCAGCAGCTTAGCCGGGGGGTACACTGAAGCTTTCTTT
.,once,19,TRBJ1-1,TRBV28,CASSFIGIRGRDPFTEAFF,TGTGCCAGCAGCTTCATCGGTATTCGGGGTAGGGATCCGTTCACTGAAGCTTTCTTT
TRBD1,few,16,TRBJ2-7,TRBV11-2,CASSLEGPGQGYEQYF,TGTGCCAGCAGCTTAGAGGGCCCGGGACAGGGCTATGAGCAGTACTTC
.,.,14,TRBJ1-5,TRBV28,CASSRGGDGQPQHF,TGTGCCAGCAGTCGGGGGGGGGATGGTCAGCCCCAGCATTTT
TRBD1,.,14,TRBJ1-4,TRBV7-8,CASSFLDREVKLFF,TGTGCCAGCAGCTTTTTGGACAGGGAGGTAAAACTGTTTTTT
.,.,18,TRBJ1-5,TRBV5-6,CASSLWETLINSNQPQHF,TGTGCCAGCAGCTTGTGGGAGACACTTATTAATAGCAATCAGCCCCAGCATTTT
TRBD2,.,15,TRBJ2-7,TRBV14,CASSIGEGGRYEQYF,TGTGCCAGCAGCATCGGGGAGGGAGGGCGGTACGAGCAGTACTTC
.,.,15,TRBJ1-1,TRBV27,CASRARRDFNTEAFF,TGTGCCAGCAGGGCACGGAGGGACTTTAACACTGAAGCTTTCTTT
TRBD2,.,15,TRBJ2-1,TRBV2,CAIKKGLATHNEQFF,TGTGCCATCAAGAAGGGACTAGCGACACACAATGAGCAGTTCTTC